This entry describes one TCR beta chain. In germline, CDR1 is SQVTM, CDR2 ANQGSEA. Trimming pared 5 bases from V and 5 bases from J, leaving 16 bases between. There are 14 residues in the CDR3. Sequenced by immunoSEQ multiplex PCR; TCRdb stores in-frame clones only, minus some. Of tens of thousands of clones detected, about 89% appear once; the ten largest clones hold under 5.5%. The data were taken from a study of blood T cell repertoires in COVID-19. Study at large: Acute and convalescent COVID-19 specimens originated in the United States, Italy and Spain. PBMCs, B-cell-depleted T cells, or T cells provided the cDNA or gDNA that made up the material.

This receptor was obtained from a man between 60 and 75 years old with COVID-19, enrolled during active disease. The chain employs TRBV29-1 and TRBJ1-5; tentative D call: TRBD1 (5 bases). Sequencing was carried out using peripheral blood. The CDR3 DNA reads as TGCAGCGTTAGGGGTGTAGGGGCGGATCAGCCCCAGCATTTT. Translation gives CSVRGVGADQPQHF.